The TCR beta chain under discussion was sequenced for a study of cytomegalovirus exposure and HLA in healthy donors. As regards this clone: Its antigen is as yet unknown.

The study, taken as a whole, reports: Later examination showed HLA-associated TCR beta chains had greater clonal expansion than equally common others. Because they were indistinguishable, some V segments, including TRBV6-2 and TRBV6-3, were excluded. Reports showed the classifier diagnosing cytomegalovirus status with high specificity and sensitivity.

The PCR used 60 Vbeta and 13 Jbeta primers. TCRdb's table, derived via immunoSEQ multiplex PCR, lists solely in-frame clones and lacks some. The sample records 150,000 to 200,000 clones, around two thirds being singletons. V was pared by 3 bases and J by 4 bases, with 21 bases between. Germline lookup yields CDR1 SQVTM and CDR2 ANQGSEA. The CDR3 extends over 16 amino acids. This rearrangement joins TRBV29-1 to TRBJ1-2; the D is unclear. Sequenced material: PBMCs. The TCR comes from a man aged 25 to 40 in good health and CMV-seropositive. CDR3 sequence (DNA): TGCAGCGTTGACGAGGAAATCAACGGTATTACCTATGGCTACACCTTC. It yields the protein CSVDEEINGITYGYTF.